One and the same sample provided the 32 T cell receptor beta chains below, sequenced in a study of blood T cell repertoires in COVID-19. The protocol was immunoSEQ multiplex PCR, while the TCRdb copy is restricted to in-frame clones and leaves out a portion. Here the sample spans fewer than 350,000 clones, almost 90% being singletons. The sequencing input was PBMCs or T cells enriched from blood (not recorded which). The receptors come from a woman aged 18-30 years with acute COVID-19.

The V and J genes are TRBV5-1 and TRBJ2-4; 10 bases match TRBD1. CDR1 SGHRS and CDR2 YFSETQ come from the germline V gene. This CDR3 has 18 residues. J gave up 0 bases and V 5 bases, and 11 bases lay outside the gene matches. As DNA, the CDR3 is TGCGCCAGCAGGTCCGGACAGGGGGAATCACTAGCCAAAAACATTCAGTACTTC. Protein: CASRSGQGESLAKNIQYF.

The gene calls are TRBV10-3 and TRBJ2-1; TRBD2 is a possible D gene (5 bases). V was shortened by 4 bases and J by 6 bases, with 7 bases between the two germline ends. The CDR3 sequence is 12 residues long. Germline V lookup: CDR1 ENHRY, CDR2 SYGVKD. The CDR3 nucleotides read TGTGCCATCAGTGGCGGAGGCAATGAGCAGTTCTTC. Its protein product is CAISGGGNEQFF.

This clone was found many times. V is TRBV28 and J is TRBJ1-2; D is possibly TRBD1 (5 bases). Trimming cost V 8 bases and J 6 bases, with 10 bases left between them. CDR1 is MDHEN, CDR2 SYDVKM, per germline. The CDR3 loop spans 11 amino acids. The CDR3 nucleotides read TGTGCCAGCTCGGGGGTGGATGGCTACACCTTC. This gives the protein CASSGVDGYTF.

The chain combines TRBV27 with TRBJ1-6, with no clear D. This CDR3 has 15 residues. Germline CDR1 is MNHEY and CDR2 is SMNVEV (reference sequence). Trimming took 2 bases from V and 9 from J, leaving 14 bases between them. CDR3 nucleotides: TGTGCCAGCAGTTTAGGCCGGGGTTGGGGTTCACCCCTCCACTTT. It encodes CASSLGRGWGSPLHF.

This chain uses TRBV19 with TRBJ2-1; D uncertain. Trimming removed 4 bases at V and 2 bases at J, with 9 bases between. CDR3 length: 14 amino acids. The germline CDR1 and CDR2 sequences are LNHDA and SQIVND (reference sequence). CDR3 DNA: TGTGCCAGTAGTAGCGGCCCAGCCTACAATGAGCAGTTCTTC. Translating it yields CASSSGPAYNEQFF.

V is TRBV28 and J is TRBJ2-5; D is ambiguous. Germline V gives CDR1 MDHEN, CDR2 SYDVKM. The CDR3 covers 12 residues. V gave up 2 bases and J gave up 5 bases, with 6 bases separating them. CDR3 in DNA: TGTGCCAGCAGTTTACCTTTGGAGACCCAGTACTTC. It codes for CASSLPLETQYF. Variable domain in full (rest from reference TRBV28 and TRBJ2-5): DVKVTQSSRYLVKRTGEKVFLECVQDMDHENMFWYRQDPGLGLRLIYFSYDVKMKEKGDIPEGYSVSREKKERFSLILESASTNQTSMYLCASSLPLETQYFGPGTRLLVL.

This sequence joins TRBV29-1 and TRBJ2-7, with D possibly being TRBD2 (5 bases). CDR3 size: 12 residues. The germline V gene encodes CDR1 SQVTM and CDR2 ANQGSEA. The V end was cut by 7 bases, the J end by 0 bases, with 10 bases between. The CDR3 reads CSGPGFSYEQYF. The CDR3 DNA reads TGCAGCGGCCCGGGGTTCTCCTACGAGCAGTACTTC.

This chain joins TRBV7-9 and TRBJ2-5, with 9 bases identical to TRBD2. V was clipped by 5 bases and J by 3 bases; unmatched bases: 4. The germline gives CDR1 SEHNR, CDR2 FQNEAQ (reference sequence). This CDR3 has 14 amino acids. The CDR3: CASSLLAGKETQYF. CDR3 DNA sequence: TGTGCCAGCAGCCTCCTAGCGGGGAAAGAGACCCAGTACTTC.

This chain connects TRBV7-6 to TRBJ2-1; 8 bases line up with TRBD2. The CDR3 contains 15 residues. Per the germline V gene, CDR1 is SGHVS and CDR2 is FNYEAQ. J gave up 5 bases and V 1 base, and 4 bases lay outside the gene matches. DNA of the CDR3: TGTGCCAGCAGCTTAGATGGACTAGCCAACAATGAGCAGTTCTTC. It specifies CASSLDGLANNEQFF.

The chain carries TRBV3-1 (or the pseudogene TRBV3-2) and TRBJ2-3; 9 positions agree with TRBD2. The J segment lost 2 bases and the V segment lost 4 bases, leaving 1 base of the junction unmatched. The CDR3 covers 14 residues. Per the germline V gene, CDR1 is LGHDT and CDR2 is YNNKEL (reference sequence). CDR3 nucleotide sequence: TGTGCCAGCAGCCTAGCGGGAGACACAGATACGCAGTATTTT. Translating gives CASSLAGDTDTQYF.

The rearrangement links TRBV9 to TRBJ1-1; D is uncertain. CDR1 is SGDLS, CDR2 YYNGEE, per germline. The CDR3 is 14 amino acids. V dropped 0 bases and J dropped 1 base, with 7 bases sitting between them. The CDR3 here is CASSVGPQNTEAFF. CDR3 DNA sequence: TGTGCCAGCAGCGTAGGGCCGCAGAACACTGAAGCTTTCTTT.

V gene TRBV11-2 combines with J gene TRBJ2-7; D might be TRBD1 (6 bases). Germline assignment: CDR1 SGHAT and CDR2 FQNNGV. The V gene lost 7 bases and the J gene lost 2 bases, with 15 bases spanning the gap. The CDR3 consists of 14 residues. CDR3 nucleotides: TGTGCCAGCAAGGACAGCCTAAACCCCTACGAGCAGTACTTC. Encoded protein: CASKDSLNPYEQYF.

Points on this clone: This clone may be a read error of a much larger clone one base away. Other DNA sequences from this sample encode an identical CDR3 as well. The CDR3 region is CASSLGTGSYEQYF. In nucleotides, the CDR3 is TGTGCCAGCAGCTTAGGGACAGGGTCCTACGAGCAGTACTTC. This sequence joins TRBV7-9 and TRBJ2-7; 8 bases match TRBD1. V shed 1 base, J shed 1 base, and the junction held 0 bases outside the gene matches. Germline V gene data show CDR1 as SEHNR and CDR2 as FQNEAQ (reference sequence). CDR3 length: 14 residues.

This sequence joins TRBV27 and TRBJ2-6, with D possibly TRBD2 on 5 matching bases. With 8 bases removed from V and 2 bases from J, the gap between germline ends came to 13 bases. The CDR3 is 15 residues long. Germline-derived CDR1 and CDR2 are MNHEY and SMNVEV (reference sequence). The CDR3 sequence is CASLLMGAGANVLTF. The CDR3 bases are TGTGCCAGCCTCCTGATGGGAGCTGGGGCCAACGTCCTGACTTTC. Variable domain in full (rest from reference TRBV27 and TRBJ2-6): EAQVTQNPRYLITVTGKKLTVTCSQNMNHEYMSWYRQDPGLGLRQIYYSMNVEVTDKGDVPEGYKVSRKEKRNFPLILESPSPNQTSLYFCASLLMGAGANVLTFGAGSRLTVL.

This chain connects TRBV7-2 to TRBJ1-1, with TRBD1 matching 9 bases. V lost 1 base to trimming and J lost 8 bases; unmatched junction nucleotides: 8. Germline V lookup: CDR1 SGHTA, CDR2 FQGNSA. This CDR3 has 15 amino acids. The CDR3 nucleotides are TGTGCCAGCAGCTTAGTAGGGGGACAGGGTCTCGAAGCTTTCTTT. Protein sequence: CASSLVGGQGLEAFF.

The chain links TRBV7-9 to TRBJ2-1; a possible D gene is TRBD1 (5 bases). V shed 1 base and J shed 1 base, with 8 bases lying between them. The CDR3 runs to 15 residues. Per germline, CDR1 SEHNR and CDR2 FQNEAQ (reference sequence). CDR3 sequence (DNA): TGTGCCAGCAGCTTAGACCAGGGTTCCTACAATGAGCAGTTCTTC. Encoded protein: CASSLDQGSYNEQFF.

This clone was seen only once. The chain is built from TRBV18 and TRBJ1-4, with D unresolved. The CDR3 spans 16 residues. V was pared by 1 base and J by 0 bases, with 9 bases between. Looked up from germline, CDR1 is KGHSH and CDR2 is LQKENI. The CDR3 loop reads CASSPLSAPTNEKLFF. The CDR3 DNA follows: TGTGCCAGCTCACCACTCAGCGCACCAACTAATGAAAAACTGTTTTTT.

The chain uses TRBV19 and TRBJ2-1; D unclear. Trimming took off 4 bases at V and 4 bases at J, with 2 bases between the two ends. Germline assignment: CDR1 LNHDA and CDR2 SQIVND (reference sequence). CDR3 length: 11 amino acids. The CDR3 protein is CASSTYNEQFF. In DNA form, the CDR3 reads TGTGCCAGTAGTACTTACAATGAGCAGTTCTTC.

The chain uses TRBV30 and TRBJ2-7; 12 bases fit TRBD2. V was pared by 0 bases and J by 1 base, with 4 bases of the junction left unmatched. Looked up from germline, CDR1 is GTSNPN and CDR2 is SVGIG (reference sequence). This CDR3 contains 16 residues. CDR3 sequence (DNA): TGTGCCTGGAGTGTAGGGACTAGCGGGTCTTCCTACGAGCAGTACTTC. It encodes CAWSVGTSGSSYEQYF.

V is TRBV18 and J is TRBJ1-2; D possibly corresponds to TRBD1 (5 bases). This CDR3 has 14 amino acids. The germline gives CDR1 KGHSH, CDR2 LQKENI. V was cut by 3 bases and J by 6 bases, with 14 bases left in between. CDR3 nucleotides: TGTGCCAGCTCACCTTCGACAGCAACGGATGGCTACACCTTC. As protein: CASSPSTATDGYTF.

V gene TRBV9 combines with J gene TRBJ2-1; TRBD2 matches at 14 bases. Germline assignment: CDR1 SGDLS and CDR2 YYNGEE. J was trimmed by 10 bases and V by 0 bases; bases with no gene match: 6. This CDR3 comprises 16 residues. CDR3 DNA sequence: TGTGCCAGCAGCGTAGGGGGACTAGCGGGAGTTCTCGAGCAGTTCTTC. Translated: CASSVGGLAGVLEQFF.

The V and J genes are TRBV5-1 and TRBJ1-6, with D perhaps matching TRBD1 (5 bases). The CDR3 is 17 amino acids. Deletions cut 0 bases from V and 0 bases from J, with 10 bases between. CDR1 and CDR2 from the germline V gene are SGHRS and YFSETQ. The CDR3 DNA sequence: TGCGCCAGCAGCTTGGGAAGCGGGGGCTCCTATAATTCACCCCTCCACTTT. Its translation: CASSLGSGGSYNSPLHF.

This chain uses TRBV5-4 with TRBJ1-1; D unresolved. The CDR3 is 15 amino acids. The germline CDR1 and CDR2 sequences are SGHNT and YYREEE (reference sequence). V lost 4 bases to trimming and J lost 0 bases, with 13 bases between them. Here the CDR3 reads CASSASREMNTEAFF. In DNA, the CDR3 is TGTGCCAGCAGCGCATCACGGGAGATGAACACTGAAGCTTTCTTT.

The J gene is TRBJ2-1, the V gene TRBV28; 12 positions agree with TRBD2. Germline CDR1 reads MDHEN; CDR2 reads SYDVKM. The ends lost 1 base at V and 8 bases at J; junction bases unmatched: 6. The CDR3 contains 16 residues. CDR3 protein: CASSLYWTSGNDEQFF. In nucleotides, the CDR3 is TGTGCCAGCAGTTTATACTGGACTAGCGGGAACGATGAGCAGTTCTTC.

This chain links TRBV19 with TRBJ1-2; weak D call: TRBD1 (5 bases). Germline lookup yields CDR1 LNHDA and CDR2 SQIVND (reference sequence). The CDR3 is 14 amino acids. V shed 6 bases and J shed 0 bases, with 11 bases lying between them. The CDR3 region has the DNA TGTGCCAGTAGGGAGGGGCCGGCTAACTATGGCTACACCTTC. This sequence encodes CASREGPANYGYTF.

The chain couples TRBV28 to TRBJ2-7, with TRBD1 matching 10 bases. Trimming removed 6 bases from V and 0 bases from J; junction bases left unmatched: 20. The germline V gene encodes CDR1 MDHEN and CDR2 SYDVKM. The CDR3 extends over 20 amino acids. The CDR3 is CASRPRTGGDLSSRSYEQYF. The CDR3 bases are TGTGCCAGCAGACCTCGGACAGGGGGAGACTTAAGCTCCCGCTCCTACGAGCAGTACTTC.

The gene calls are TRBV18 and TRBJ1-4, with D perhaps TRBD1 (6 bases). CDR1 and CDR2 (germline): KGHSH, LQKENI. The V and J ends lost 6 bases and 2 bases respectively, with 13 bases between them. There are 15 residues in the CDR3. Here the CDR3 reads CASSPSGATNEKLFF. CDR3 bases: TGTGCCAGCTCGCCCTCAGGGGCCACTAATGAAAAACTGTTTTTT.

This sequence joins TRBV25-1 and TRBJ2-7, with 7 bases aligning to TRBD1. The CDR3 has 15 residues. V dropped 9 bases and J dropped 6; count of bases not matched to a gene: 17. Germline V gene data show CDR1 as MGHDK and CDR2 as SYGVNS. The CDR3 spells CASLPRQGVIGEQYF. CDR3 in DNA: TGTGCCAGTCTCCCGCGACAGGGTGTGATAGGCGAGCAGTACTTC.

The V and J genes are TRBV5-1 and TRBJ2-5, with D uncertain. Germline V gene sequence: CDR1 SGHRS, CDR2 YFSETQ. V lost 0 bases and J lost 2, with 11 bases in between. The CDR3 contains 15 residues. The CDR3: CASSLDVRAQETQYF. The CDR3 DNA reads TGCGCCAGCAGCTTGGACGTGCGTGCTCAAGAGACCCAGTACTTC.

The J gene is TRBJ2-7, the V gene TRBV11-2, with 10 bases aligning to TRBD1. Germline-derived CDR1 and CDR2 are SGHAT and FQNNGV. V was clipped by 1 base and J by 4 bases; unmatched bases: 4. The length of the CDR3 is 15 residues. CDR3 DNA sequence: TGTGCCAGCAGCTTAGCGGGACAGGGGCGGTACGAGCAGTACTTC. Translated: CASSLAGQGRYEQYF.

This chain uses TRBV7-2 with TRBJ2-7; tentative D call: TRBD2 (5 bases). The CDR3 length is 14 residues. Germline loops: CDR1 SGHTA, CDR2 FQGNSA. The V gene lost 5 bases and the J gene lost 3 bases, with 14 bases spanning the gap. Here the CDR3 DNA reads TGTGCCAGCAGCCGCATAGCGATCCTCTACGAGCAGTACTTC. It translates to CASSRIAILYEQYF.

The DNA for the CDR3 is TGTGCCAGCAGCCCGCACCACCCCCGGACAGGGCGAGGAGGCTACACCTTC. Translation gives CASSPHHPRTGRGGYTF. The gene calls are TRBV7-9 and TRBJ1-2, with TRBD1 identical over 8 bases. There are 17 residues in the CDR3. Germline V CDR1 and CDR2: SEHNR, FQNEAQ (reference sequence). V was clipped by 5 bases and J by 8 bases; unmatched bases: 19.